Only one count was recorded for the clone carrying this T cell receptor beta chain. These data originate in a study of blood T cell repertoires in COVID-19. Clones were sequenced by immunoSEQ multiplex PCR, and TCRdb holds only the in-frame ones, with some missing. The sample yields under 150,000 clones, around 85% seen once. Sequenced sample: peripheral blood. This receptor was identified in a human donor in a cohort sampled during active COVID-19.

The CDR3 is CASSVTSGRGYNEQFF. The CDR3 DNA reads TGTGCCAGCAGTGTTACTAGCGGGAGGGGATACAATGAGCAGTTCTTC. The chain has TRBV6-1 and TRBJ2-1; 13 bases are shared with TRBD2. Germline V lookup: CDR1 MNHNS, CDR2 SASEGT. This CDR3 has 16 amino acids. V was clipped by 4 bases and J by 4 bases; unmatched bases: 4.